This T cell receptor (beta chain) was obtained from a study of regulatory T cells in long-lasting Graves disease. Construction of the TCR beta libraries employed iRepertoire HTBI primers in conjunction with Arm-PCR of CDR3 regions. Using its own MiXCR run on the multiplex PCR reads, TCRdb lists one record per CDR3 protein. Found here are approximately 540,000 distinct CDR3 sequences, about 12% of them singletons; the top ten hold around 10%. There are 16 residues in the CDR3. The germline gives CDR1 MNHNS, CDR2 SASEGT. The V gene lost 4 bases and the J gene lost 3 bases, with 16 bases spanning the gap. Whole-study results and caveats: Between persistent patients, about 2,800 public clonotypes were shared, exceeding the 966 shared between new patients.

This clonotype was recorded many times. The antigen is undetermined. Time point: newly diagnosed GD, antithyroid drugs for less than 3 months. PBMCs provided the RNA from which the TCR library was made. This sample was shared with a second study, whose subject was T cells in Graves' hyperthyroidism and ophthalmopathy. That work contributes: Uncontrolled infection, other autoimmune disease, pregnancy and lactation each barred patients from inclusion. Clinical symptoms, serum thyroxine and TRAb, thyroid ultrasound and orbital computed tomography were used for the diagnoses. Model output signaled ophthalmopathy a median about 6.3 months ahead of onset.

This chain joins TRBV6-1 and TRBJ1-5; possible D gene TRBD1, 5 bases. The clonotype comes from a woman in her thirties with Graves disease. The sequences come from peripheral blood mononuclear cells (PBMCs), collected at new diagnosis, from a patient treated with antithyroid drugs. The CDR3 nucleotides read TGTGCCAGCAGTGCATACAGGCTCGGGGCCAATCAGCCCCAGCATTTT. This codes for CASSAYRLGANQPQHF.